This T cell receptor beta chain was identified in a study of T cells in Graves' hyperthyroidism and ophthalmopathy. Study context: Peripheral blood samples were taken at initial diagnosis, prior to any treatment.

This clonotype was seen more than once but under ten times. Its antigen is still unknown. The CDR3 runs to 16 residues. From germline, CDR1 is SGHRS and CDR2 YFSETQ. Trimming removed 2 bases from V and 4 bases from J; junction bases left unmatched: 5. Points from the study as a whole: Within blood appeared most thyroid clonotypes that had expanded above 0.001. A model of 13 V-J pairs discriminated ophthalmopathy from stable hyperthyroidism.

RNA transcripts gave rise to amplified TCR beta CDR3 regions. Researchers ran a first-round RT-PCR on the TCR CDR3 using the HTBI primer set. TCRdb called the multiplex PCR reads again in MiXCR, with one record for every CDR3 protein. The data contain around 610,000 distinct CDR3 sequences, roughly 14% of them seen just once; the ten biggest clones take up roughly 4.3%. Sequencing used blood. The receptor was isolated from a woman between 40 and 50 years old with Graves' ophthalmopathy. V is TRBV5-1 and J is TRBJ2-2, with TRBD2 matching 10 bases. The DNA of the CDR3 is TGCGCCAGCAGCTTACCGGGACTAGCGTCCACCGGGGAGCTGTTTTTT. Its protein is CASSLPGLASTGELFF.